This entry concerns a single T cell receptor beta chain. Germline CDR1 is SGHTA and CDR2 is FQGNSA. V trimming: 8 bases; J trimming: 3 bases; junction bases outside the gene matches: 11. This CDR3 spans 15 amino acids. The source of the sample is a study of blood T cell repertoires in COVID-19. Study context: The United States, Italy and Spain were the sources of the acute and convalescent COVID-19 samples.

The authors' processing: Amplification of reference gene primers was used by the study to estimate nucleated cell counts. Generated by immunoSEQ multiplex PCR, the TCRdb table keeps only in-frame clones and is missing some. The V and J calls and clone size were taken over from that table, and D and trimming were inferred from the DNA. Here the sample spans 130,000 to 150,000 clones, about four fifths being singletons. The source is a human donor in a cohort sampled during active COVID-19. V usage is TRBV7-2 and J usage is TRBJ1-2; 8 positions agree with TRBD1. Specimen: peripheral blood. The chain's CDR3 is CASWGRGTGDYGYTF. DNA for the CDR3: TGTGCCAGCTGGGGCCGAGGGACAGGCGACTATGGCTACACCTTC. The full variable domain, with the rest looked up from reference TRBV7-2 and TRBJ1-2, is GAGVSQSPSNKVTEKGKDVELRCDPISGHTALYWYRQSLGQGLEFLIYFQGNSAPDKSGLPSDRFSAERTGGSVSTLTIQRTQQEDSAVYLCASWGRGTGDYGYTFGSGTRLTVV.